This passage covers 20 T cell receptor beta chains from one sample sequenced in a study of T cells after posttransplantation cyclophosphamide. Method: immunoSEQ multiplex PCR; TCRdb's copy keeps in-frame clones and lacks some. The table lists over 5,500 clones, 75% to 95% of them singletons. The source material was CD4+ T cells sorted from blood. The receptors were sampled from a woman between 50 and 59 years old in good health and a related stem cell transplant donor.

The chain carries TRBV19 and TRBJ1-5, with 8 bases aligning to TRBD1. Germline lookup yields CDR1 LNHDA and CDR2 SQIVND (reference sequence). Trimming took 8 bases from V and 2 from J; bases not matched to a gene: 5. The CDR3 is 14 residues long. In nucleotides, the CDR3 is TGTGCCAGTCGGGAGACAGGGGGCAATCAGCCCCAGCATTTT. As protein: CASRETGGNQPQHF.

The chain joins TRBV19 to TRBJ2-1; D possibly corresponds to TRBD2 (5 bases). Germline CDR1 is LNHDA and CDR2 is SQIVND (reference sequence). The CDR3 is 15 amino acids. V shed 6 bases and J shed 9 bases, with 21 bases lying between them. The DNA for the CDR3 is TGTGCCAGTAGAGATGTCTCCTTGATCGGAGGTGAGCAGTTCTTC. Residues: CASRDVSLIGGEQFF. The whole variable domain, remainder taken from reference TRBV19 and TRBJ2-1, is DGGITQSPKYLFRKEGQNVTLSCEQNLNHDAMYWYRQDPGQGLRLIYYSQIVNDFQKGDIAEGYSVSREKKESFPLTVTSAQKNPTAFYLCASRDVSLIGGEQFFGPGTRLTVL.

Of note for this clone: The junction does not match germline at one end; this may be a read error. CDR3 amino acids: CTSSELDTGLLYSPLHF. DNA of the CDR3: TGTACCAGCAGTGAACTGGACACGGGCCTACTATATTCACCCCTCCACTTT. J is TRBJ1-6 and V is TRBV6-1, with D perhaps matching TRBD1 (5 bases). Germline V CDR1 and CDR2: MNHNS, SASEGT. The CDR3 covers 17 residues.

This chain uses TRBV7-2 with TRBJ1-2; 7 positions match TRBD1. The CDR3 is 17 residues long. The germline CDR1 and CDR2 sequences are SGHTA and FQGNSA. The junction had 17 bases not matched to a gene; V was cut back by 4 bases and J by 6 bases. The DNA for the CDR3 is TGTGCCAGCAGCTCATACATCGGACAGGCAGCGTTCCATGGCTACACCTTC. It translates to CASSSYIGQAAFHGYTF.

This clone was found once. The chain links TRBV28 to TRBJ1-6, with D possibly TRBD1 on 6 matching bases. The V gene lost 6 bases and the J gene lost 5 bases, with 20 bases spanning the gap. This CDR3 spans 17 amino acids. In germline, CDR1 is MDHEN, CDR2 SYDVKM. DNA of the CDR3: TGTGCCAGCAGAACAATGCACGGGACACAGAATAATTCACCCCTCCACTTT. Amino acid sequence: CASRTMHGTQNNSPLHF.

The rearrangement joins TRBV27 to TRBJ2-5, with D possibly TRBD2 on 6 matching bases. With 5 bases removed from V and 4 bases from J, the gap between germline ends came to 20 bases. The CDR3 covers 16 residues. The germline V gene encodes CDR1 MNHEY and CDR2 SMNVEV (reference sequence). The DNA for the CDR3 is TGTGCCAGCAGTCCGTGGGCGGGAAGGGGACTAGAGACCCAGTACTTC. It translates to CASSPWAGRGLETQYF.

This clone occurred once. This chain uses TRBV7-9 with TRBJ2-7, with 11 bases aligning to TRBD1. CDR1 SEHNR and CDR2 FQNEAQ come from the germline V gene (reference sequence). J was trimmed by 7 bases and V by 1 base; bases with no gene match: 12. CDR3 size: 17 residues. The CDR3 here is CASSLDRWTGGGKEQYF. CDR3 DNA: TGTGCCAGCAGCTTAGATAGGTGGACAGGGGGCGGGAAGGAGCAGTACTTC.

The V call is TRBV7-9, the J call TRBJ1-1; D is ambiguous. CDR1 and CDR2 from the germline V gene are SEHNR and FQNEAQ (reference sequence). Trimming left V 1 base short and J 0 bases short, with 9 bases between. The CDR3 is made up of 15 amino acids. The CDR3 spells CASSLETAMNTEAFF. CDR3 nucleotides: TGTGCCAGCAGCTTAGAAACAGCCATGAACACTGAAGCTTTCTTT. The variable domain in full, with the rest retrieved from reference TRBV7-9 and TRBJ1-1, is DTGVSQNPRHKITKRGQNVTFRCDPISEHNRLYWYRQTLGQGPEFLTYFQNEAQLEKSRLLSDRFSAERPKGSFSTLEIQRTEQGDSAMYLCASSLETAMNTEAFFGQGTRLTVV.

V is TRBV19 and J is TRBJ1-6, with D possibly matching TRBD1 (5 bases). CDR3 length equals 17 residues. Germline V CDR1 and CDR2: LNHDA, SQIVND (reference sequence). V gave up 3 bases and J gave up 8 bases, with 20 bases separating them. CDR3 in amino acids: CASSIQGSTPSYSPLHF. As DNA, the CDR3 is TGTGCCAGTAGTATTCAGGGAAGCACTCCTTCTTATTCACCCCTCCACTTT.

The chain links TRBV29-1 to TRBJ2-2; D may be TRBD2 (7 bases). The V end lost 7 bases, the J end lost 5 bases, and 20 bases lay between the germline ends. This CDR3 is built from 15 residues. Germline V gene data show CDR1 as SQVTM and CDR2 as ANQGSEA. The CDR3 DNA is TGCAGCGCCTCTCTAGGGGGGGCGGGAACCGGGGAGCTGTTTTTT. This translates into CSASLGGAGTGELFF.

The chain has TRBV5-4 and TRBJ2-5; 11 bases are shared with TRBD2. This CDR3 is 17 amino acids long. Trimming at V came to 1 base and at J to 5 bases, leaving 10 bases not matched to a gene. Germline CDR1 SGHNT, CDR2 YYREEE (reference sequence). CDR3 in amino acids: CASSLTPSGGSGETQYF. The CDR3 DNA reads TGTGCCAGCAGCTTGACGCCTAGCGGGGGGAGCGGGGAGACCCAGTACTTC.

The chain is built from TRBV5-4 and TRBJ2-3; TRBD2 aligns across 12 bases. Trimming took 3 bases from V and 2 from J; bases not matched to a gene: 4. This CDR3 spans 16 amino acids. Germline lookup yields CDR1 SGHNT and CDR2 YYREEE (reference sequence). The CDR3 nucleotides read TGTGCCAGCAGCTCTGGACTAGCGGGGTACACAGATACGCAGTATTTT. The encoded protein is CASSSGLAGYTDTQYF. The variable domain in full, with the rest retrieved from reference TRBV5-4 and TRBJ2-3, is ETGVTQSPTHLIKTRGQQVTLRCSSQSGHNTVSWYQQALGQGPQFIFQYYREEENGRGNFPPRFSGLQFPNYSSELNVNALELDDSALYLCASSSGLAGYTDTQYFGPGTRLTVL.

The CDR3 sequence: CASTFQGQGYGYTF. The DNA for the CDR3 is TGTGCCAGCACCTTTCAAGGACAGGGATATGGCTACACCTTC. This rearrangement joins TRBV2 to TRBJ1-2; 8 nucleotides match TRBD1. CDR1 SNHLY and CDR2 FYNNEI come from the germline V gene. V gave up 7 bases and J gave up 5 bases; unmatched junction bases: 9. The length of the CDR3 is 14 residues. The variable domain in full, completed from reference TRBV2 and TRBJ1-2, reads EPEVTQTPSHQVTQMGQEVILRCVPISNHLYFYWYRQILGQKVEFLVSFYNNEISEKSEIFDDQFSVERPDGSNFTLKIRSTKLEDSAMYFCASTFQGQGYGYTFGSGTRLTVV.

This clone was recorded once. The chain joins TRBV10-2 to TRBJ1-5; 7 bases agree with TRBD1. CDR1 is WSHSY and CDR2 is SAAADI in the germline V gene. V dropped 7 bases and J dropped 2; count of bases not matched to a gene: 2. The CDR3 is 13 residues long. The CDR3 nucleotides are TGCGCCAGCACAGGACAGGGCAATCAGCCCCAGCATTTT. It translates to CASTGQGNQPQHF.

V and J are TRBV14 and TRBJ1-1, with D perhaps matching TRBD1 (6 bases). The CDR3 covers 14 residues. V was shortened by 4 bases and J by 4 bases, with 13 bases between the two germline ends. Germline V gene lookup returns CDR1 SGHDN and CDR2 FVKESK. This CDR3 reads CASSLYGRGTEAFF. The CDR3 DNA reads as TGTGCCAGCAGCCTTTATGGCAGGGGCACTGAAGCTTTCTTT. The full variable domain, completed using reference TRBV14 and TRBJ1-1, is EAGVTQFPSHSVIEKGQTVTLRCDPISGHDNLYWYRRVMGKEIKFLLHFVKESKQDESGMPNNRFLAERTGGTYSTLKVQPAELEDSGVYFCASSLYGRGTEAFFGQGTRLTVV.

The V and J genes are TRBV6-5 and TRBJ2-3, with 10 bases aligning to TRBD2. This CDR3 has 14 amino acids. Germline V lookup: CDR1 MNHEY, CDR2 SVGAGI. Trimming took 6 bases from V and 7 from J; bases not matched to a gene: 7. CDR3 nucleotides: TGTGCCAGCAGCCCGGGACTAGCGTCAAATACGCAGTATTTT. Encoded protein: CASSPGLASNTQYF.

V usage is TRBV5-1 and J usage is TRBJ2-3; weak D call: TRBD2 (5 bases). This CDR3 comprises 16 residues. The V and J ends lost 2 bases and 0 bases respectively, with 13 bases between them. Germline CDR1 reads SGHRS; CDR2 reads YFSETQ. In DNA form, the CDR3 reads TGCGCCAGCAGCTTTCCCCCAGGAGGTAGCACAGATACGCAGTATTTT. Encoded protein: CASSFPPGGSTDTQYF.

This chain uses TRBV15 with TRBJ2-7; TRBD1 agrees at 7 bases. V shed 1 base, J shed 5 bases, and the junction held 8 bases outside the gene matches. This CDR3 is 15 amino acids long. The germline CDR1 and CDR2 sequences are LNHNV and YYDKDF (reference sequence). In DNA, the CDR3 is TGTGCCACCAGCAGAGCGGGACAGAGGGGAGACGAGCAGTACTTC. This translates into CATSRAGQRGDEQYF.

This chain uses TRBV28 with TRBJ1-2; D may be TRBD1 (6 bases). The V end was cut by 7 bases, the J end by 8 bases, with 17 bases between. CDR1 MDHEN and CDR2 SYDVKM come from the germline V gene. CDR3 size: 13 residues. Written as DNA, the CDR3 is TGTGCCAGCAACTCAGGGGCCGGGATGGGCTACACCTTC. It is translated as CASNSGAGMGYTF.

V and J are TRBV18 and TRBJ2-7, with 13 bases identical to TRBD2. Germline V CDR1 and CDR2: KGHSH, LQKENI. The V gene end was trimmed by 5 bases and the J gene end by 1 base; junction bases not matched to a gene: 5. This CDR3 has 16 residues. The DNA for the CDR3 is TGTGCCAGCTCAGCAGAGACTAGCGGGGGGTCCTACGAGCAGTACTTC. This gives the protein CASSAETSGGSYEQYF.